Below are 21 T cell receptor beta chains sequenced from a single sample in a study of T cell changes during pregnancy in multiple sclerosis. This table comes from immunoSEQ multiplex PCR, and its TCRdb copy is limited to in-frame clones, with some not included. The repertoire consists of around 59,000 clones, with about 89% occurring once and the leading ten covering 0.76%. The sequencing here drew on CD4+ T cells from peripheral blood mononuclear cells, taken in the first trimester of pregnancy. The receptors derive from a female donor with multiple sclerosis, enrolled in a pregnancy study.

V is TRBV19 and J is TRBJ2-3; the D is unclear. The V gene lost 1 base and the J gene lost 8 bases, with 7 bases spanning the gap. Germline-derived CDR1 and CDR2 are LNHDA and SQIVND (reference sequence). The CDR3 is 12 residues long. In DNA form, the CDR3 reads TGTGCCAGTAGTATAGGCGTCGGTACGCAGTATTTT. It translates to CASSIGVGTQYF.

The V gene is TRBV5-1, the J gene TRBJ2-1; 15 positions agree with TRBD2. The CDR3 covers 14 residues. V was pared by 7 bases and J by 7 bases, with 3 bases of the junction left unmatched. The germline CDR1 and CDR2 sequences are SGHRS and YFSETQ. The CDR3 loop reads CASRTSGGANEQFF. The CDR3 DNA sequence: TGCGCCAGCCGGACTAGCGGGGGGGCAAATGAGCAGTTCTTC.

This sequence joins TRBV6-5 and TRBJ1-1; 7 nucleotides agree with TRBD1. With V trimmed by 6 bases and J by 6 bases, 7 bases remained unmatched. The CDR3 sequence is 13 residues long. Per the germline V gene, CDR1 is MNHEY and CDR2 is SVGAGI. CDR3 sequence: CASRPDRVAEAFF. The DNA for the CDR3 is TGTGCCAGCAGACCCGACAGGGTTGCTGAAGCTTTCTTT.

The chain joins TRBV6-1 to TRBJ1-2; the D gene is possibly TRBD1 (5 bases). Trimming stripped 6 bases from V and 3 bases from J, with 11 bases between. This CDR3 has 13 residues. Germline V CDR1 and CDR2: MNHNS, SASEGT. The CDR3 nucleotides read TGTGCCAGCAGCAGAGACAGAGACTATGGCTACACCTTC. Its translation: CASSRDRDYGYTF.

The chain carries TRBV11-2 and TRBJ2-7, with D hard to call. The V gene's germline CDR1 is SGHAT and CDR2 FQNNGV. With 6 bases removed from V and 2 bases from J, the gap between germline ends came to 14 bases. This CDR3 spans 14 amino acids. CDR3 DNA sequence: TGTGCCAGCAGTCCGTCCGCAGTTCCCTACGAGCAGTACTTC. This codes for CASSPSAVPYEQYF. Using reference TRBV11-2 and TRBJ2-7 for the parts outside the CDR3, the full variable domain is EAGVAQSPRYKIIEKRQSVAFWCNPISGHATLYWYQQILGQGPKLLIQFQNNGVVDDSQLPKDRFSAERLKGVDSTLKIQPAKLEDSAVYLCASSPSAVPYEQYFGPGTRLTVT.

The chain recombines TRBV6-4 with TRBJ2-2, with D tentatively TRBD2 (5 bases). V was shortened by 1 base and J by 6 bases, with 6 bases between the two germline ends. Germline assignment: CDR1 MRHNA and CDR2 SNTAGT. The CDR3 extends over 13 amino acids. In nucleotides, the CDR3 is TGTGCCAGCAGTGACTTGGGAGCCGGGGAGCTGTTTTTT. It codes for CASSDLGAGELFF.

The V and J genes are TRBV6-1 and TRBJ1-2; tentatively, D is TRBD1 (5 bases). V dropped 2 bases and J dropped 2 bases, with 9 bases sitting between them. Germline CDR1 is MNHNS and CDR2 is SASEGT. CDR3 size: 14 residues. For the CDR3, the DNA is TGTGCCAGCAGTGAAATGACAGCGAACTATGGCTACACCTTC. The encoded protein is CASSEMTANYGYTF.

The chain uses TRBV29-1 and TRBJ1-2; D possibly corresponds to TRBD1 (6 bases). The length of the CDR3 is 13 residues. V lost 3 bases to trimming and J lost 5 bases, with 13 bases between them. Germline values: CDR1 SQVTM, CDR2 ANQGSEA. CDR3 in DNA: TGCAGCGTTGATAAGGGGGGGATTTATGGCTACACCTTC. Translation gives CSVDKGGIYGYTF.

V is TRBV30 and J is TRBJ2-5, with no clear D. Trimming stripped 4 bases from V and 0 bases from J, with 6 bases between. The CDR3 runs 12 residues. The germline gives CDR1 GTSNPN, CDR2 SVGIG (reference sequence). CDR3 in DNA: TGTGCCTGGACTCCGTACCAAGAGACCCAGTACTTC. Its protein product is CAWTPYQETQYF. Filled out from reference TRBV30 and TRBJ2-5, the complete variable domain reads SQTIHQWPATLVQPVGSPLSLECTVEGTSNPNLYWYRQAAGRGLQLLFYSVGIGQISSEVPQNLSASRPQDRQFILSSKKLLLSDSGFYLCAWTPYQETQYFGPGTRLLVL.

The rearrangement joins TRBV7-9 to TRBJ2-3; 12 bases are a match to TRBD2. This CDR3 comprises 16 residues. V lost 3 bases, J lost 4 bases, and 5 bases stayed unmatched. CDR1 is SEHNR and CDR2 is FQNEAQ in the germline V gene (reference sequence). The CDR3 region is CASSLLASGGADTQYF. The CDR3 bases are TGTGCCAGCAGCTTGTTGGCTAGCGGGGGGGCAGATACGCAGTATTTT.

The chain uses TRBV10-1 and TRBJ1-5; TRBD1 might be the D (6 bases). Germline assignment: CDR1 WNHNN and CDR2 SYGVQD (reference sequence). V lost 0 bases and J lost 5, with 23 bases in between. CDR3 length: 19 residues. The CDR3 is CASSESGTGTKSLHQPQHF. The CDR3, as DNA: TGCGCCAGCAGTGAGTCGGGGACCGGGACAAAGTCCCTGCATCAGCCCCAGCATTTT.

V is TRBV19 and J is TRBJ1-1; TRBD1 might be the D (5 bases). CDR3 length equals 15 residues. CDR1 is LNHDA and CDR2 is SQIVND in the germline V gene (reference sequence). Between the trimmed V and J ends, which lost 4 bases and 4 bases, there was a span of 16 bases. As DNA, the CDR3 is TGTGCCAGTAGTAACTACCAGGGTGGCGGCACTGAAGCTTTCTTT. It codes for CASSNYQGGGTEAFF.

The chain recombines TRBV5-8 with TRBJ2-1; the match to TRBD2 covers 11 bases. Germline V CDR1 and CDR2: SGHTS, YDEGEE. The CDR3 runs 14 residues. With 3 bases clipped from V and 5 bases from J, the junction kept 1 base outside the gene matches. CDR3 in DNA: TGTGCCAGCAGCTCGGGACTAGCGGACAATGAGCAGTTCTTC. It specifies CASSSGLADNEQFF.

The chain uses TRBV5-6 and TRBJ1-2, with D unresolved. The CDR3 runs 15 residues. Deletions cut 1 base from V and 0 bases from J, with 10 bases between. Germline values: CDR1 SGHDT, CDR2 YYEEEE. CDR3 sequence reads: CASSLLSLANYGYTF. DNA of the CDR3: TGTGCCAGCAGCTTGCTTTCACTTGCTAACTATGGCTACACCTTC.

The chain recombines TRBV15 with TRBJ2-3; possibly TRBD2 for D (5 bases). The CDR3 has 13 amino acids. With 5 bases removed from V and 6 bases from J, the gap between germline ends came to 12 bases. Germline V lookup: CDR1 LNHNV, CDR2 YYDKDF (reference sequence). The CDR3 reads CATSQGSGDTQYF. DNA of the CDR3: TGTGCCACCAGCCAAGGGTCGGGGGATACGCAGTATTTT.

The V and J genes are TRBV9 and TRBJ1-1; 10 bases map to TRBD1. The germline V gene has CDR1 SGDLS and CDR2 YYNGEE. The V gene end was trimmed by 4 bases and the J gene end by 2 bases; junction bases not matched to a gene: 8. The CDR3 is made up of 16 amino acids. The CDR3 region has the DNA TGTGCCAGCAGCAGACAGGGGGCAACTACCAACACTGAAGCTTTCTTT. Its translation is CASSRQGATTNTEAFF.

This clone was detected only once. The junction departs from germline at one end; a sequencing error may be responsible. The J gene is TRBJ2-1, the V gene TRBV6-5, with 7 nucleotides matching TRBD1. Germline CDR1 is MNHEY and CDR2 is SVGAGI. The CDR3 extends over 14 amino acids. The CDR3 DNA reads as TGTGCCATCAGTGAGGGGGCCTCCTACAATGAGCAGTTCTTC. Translation gives CAISEGASYNEQFF.

The V and J genes are TRBV9 and TRBJ2-5; D might be TRBD1 (7 bases). V shed 4 bases and J shed 5 bases, with 24 bases lying between them. This CDR3 comprises 17 residues. Per germline, CDR1 SGDLS and CDR2 YYNGEE. CDR3 in DNA: TGTGCCAGCAGCTCCTCAGGGACTCAGGGGGGATGGGAGACCCAGTACTTC. Residues: CASSSSGTQGGWETQYF.

A word on this clone: The same CDR3 arises from other DNA sequences in this sample as well. The V call is TRBV25-1, the J call TRBJ1-6; no clear D. This CDR3 is built from 13 residues. V was clipped by 4 bases and J by 10 bases, with 11 bases between them. CDR1 MGHDK and CDR2 SYGVNS come from the germline V gene. The CDR3 DNA sequence: TGTGCCAGCAGTGCGACGGGGAACTCACCCCTCCACTTT. Encoded protein: CASSATGNSPLHF.

CDR3 bases: TGTGCCAGCAGCTTTCGCCAGACGGGGACTAATGAAAAACTGTTTTTT. This sequence encodes CASSFRQTGTNEKLFF. The chain carries TRBV5-6 and TRBJ1-4, with unresolved D. The germline CDR1 and CDR2 sequences are SGHDT and YYEEEE. V was cut by 2 bases and J by 2 bases, with 13 bases left in between. This CDR3 is built from 16 residues.

The chain recombines TRBV15 with TRBJ2-5, with TRBD1 identical over 9 bases. V trimming: 3 bases; J trimming: 5 bases; junction bases outside the gene matches: 13. This CDR3 region has 17 residues. Germline V gene sequence: CDR1 LNHNV, CDR2 YYDKDF (reference sequence). The CDR3 DNA follows: TGTGCCACCAGCAGGGGACAGGGAAGTCCGACTTCGGAGACCCAGTACTTC. This gives the protein CATSRGQGSPTSETQYF.